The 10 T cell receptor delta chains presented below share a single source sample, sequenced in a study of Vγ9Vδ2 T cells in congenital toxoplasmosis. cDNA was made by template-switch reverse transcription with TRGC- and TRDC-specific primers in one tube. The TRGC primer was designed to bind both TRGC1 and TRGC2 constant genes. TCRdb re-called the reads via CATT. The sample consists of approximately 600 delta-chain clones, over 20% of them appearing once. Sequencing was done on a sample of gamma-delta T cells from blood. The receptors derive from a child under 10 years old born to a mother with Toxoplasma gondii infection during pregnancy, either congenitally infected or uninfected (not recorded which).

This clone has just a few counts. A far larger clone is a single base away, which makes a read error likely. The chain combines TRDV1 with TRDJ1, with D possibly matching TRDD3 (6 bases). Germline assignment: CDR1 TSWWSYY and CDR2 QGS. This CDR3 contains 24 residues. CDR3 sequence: CALGDPSSTTPSVIYGGGTVKLIF. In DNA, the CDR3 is TGTGCTCTTGGGGACCCCTCCTCTACTACTCCAAGCGTCATATACGGGGGGGGAACCGTTAAACTCATCTTT.

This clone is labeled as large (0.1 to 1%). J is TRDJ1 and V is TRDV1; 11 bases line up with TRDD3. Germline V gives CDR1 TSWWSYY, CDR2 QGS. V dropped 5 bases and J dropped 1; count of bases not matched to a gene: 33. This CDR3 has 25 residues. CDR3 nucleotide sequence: TGTGCTCTTGGGACCTACTTCCTACCTGGGGGATACCTCACTCCCACCCCCCCAGGCACCGATAAACTCATCTTT. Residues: CALGTYFLPGGYLTPTPPGTDKLIF.

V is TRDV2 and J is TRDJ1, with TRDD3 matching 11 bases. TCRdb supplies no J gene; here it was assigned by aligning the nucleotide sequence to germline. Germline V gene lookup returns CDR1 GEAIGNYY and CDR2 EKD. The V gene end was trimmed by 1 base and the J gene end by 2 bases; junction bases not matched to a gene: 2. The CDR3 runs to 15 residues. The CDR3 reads CACDTGGYGTDKLIF. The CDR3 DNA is TGTGCCTGTGACACTGGGGGATACGGTACCGATAAACTCATCTTT.

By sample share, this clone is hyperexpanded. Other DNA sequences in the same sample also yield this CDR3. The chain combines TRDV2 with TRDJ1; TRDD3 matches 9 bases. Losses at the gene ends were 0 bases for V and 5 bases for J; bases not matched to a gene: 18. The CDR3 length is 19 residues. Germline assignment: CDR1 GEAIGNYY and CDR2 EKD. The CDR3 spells CACDTVLFGDTQGQDKLIF. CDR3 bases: TGTGCCTGTGACACCGTCTTGTTCGGGGATACGCAAGGTCAGGATAAACTCATCTTT.

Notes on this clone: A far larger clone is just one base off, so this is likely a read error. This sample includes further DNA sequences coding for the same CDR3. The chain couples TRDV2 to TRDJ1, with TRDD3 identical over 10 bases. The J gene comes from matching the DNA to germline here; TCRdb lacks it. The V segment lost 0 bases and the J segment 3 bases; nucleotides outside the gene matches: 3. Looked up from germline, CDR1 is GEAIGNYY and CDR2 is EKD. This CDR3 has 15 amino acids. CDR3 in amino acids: CACDTGGYVPDKLIF. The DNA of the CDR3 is TGTGCCTGTGACACCGGGGGATACGTGCCCGATAAACTCATCTTT.

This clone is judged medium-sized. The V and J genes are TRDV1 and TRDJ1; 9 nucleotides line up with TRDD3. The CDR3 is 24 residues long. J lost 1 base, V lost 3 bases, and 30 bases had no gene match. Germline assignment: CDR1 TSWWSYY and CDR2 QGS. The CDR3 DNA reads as TGTGCTCTTGGGGACTGGGGGTACTACGGTATGGGGGATAGGGGCGACGAGTTCACCGATAAACTCATCTTT. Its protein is CALGDWGYYGMGDRGDEFTDKLIF.

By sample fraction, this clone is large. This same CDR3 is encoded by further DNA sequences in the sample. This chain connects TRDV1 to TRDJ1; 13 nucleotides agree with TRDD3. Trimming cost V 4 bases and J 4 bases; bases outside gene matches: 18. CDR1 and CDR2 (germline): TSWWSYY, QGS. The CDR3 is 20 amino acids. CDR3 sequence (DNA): TGTGCTCTTGGGGGGCCTTCCTACCCTTTTACTGGGGGATACGTCGATAAACTCATCTTT. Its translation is CALGGPSYPFTGGYVDKLIF.

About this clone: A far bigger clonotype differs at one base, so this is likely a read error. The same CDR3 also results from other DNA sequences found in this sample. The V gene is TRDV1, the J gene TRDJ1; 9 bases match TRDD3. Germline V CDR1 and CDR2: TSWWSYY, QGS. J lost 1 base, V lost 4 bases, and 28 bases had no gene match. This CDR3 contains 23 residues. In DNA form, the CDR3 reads TGTGCTCTTGGGGGCTTTCTAACCACTCGGGTGGGGGATAAGATATGGGGCACCGATAAACTCATCTTT. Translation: CALGGFLTTRVGDKIWGTDKLIF.

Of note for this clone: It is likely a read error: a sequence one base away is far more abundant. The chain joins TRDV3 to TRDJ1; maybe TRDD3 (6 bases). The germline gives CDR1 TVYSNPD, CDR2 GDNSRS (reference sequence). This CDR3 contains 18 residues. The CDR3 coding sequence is TGTGCTTTCACTCCCCCTACTGGGTCGGAGGTAGGCACCGATAAACTCATCTTT. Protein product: CAFTPPTGSEVGTDKLIF.

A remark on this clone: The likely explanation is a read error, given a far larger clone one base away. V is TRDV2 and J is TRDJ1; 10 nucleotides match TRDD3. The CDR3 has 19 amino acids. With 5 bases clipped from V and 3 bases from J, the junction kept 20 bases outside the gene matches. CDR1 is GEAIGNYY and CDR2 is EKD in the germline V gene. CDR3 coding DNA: TGTGCCTGTGCCACAGGGGGGATACGCGGCGAATTGTACGCCGATAAACTCATCTTT. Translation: CACATGGIRGELYADKLIF.